This T cell receptor (beta chain) was recorded in a study of T cells after yellow fever vaccination. Study background: For low cell numbers, libraries were made with SMART-Seq v4 Ultra Low Input. Study-wide results and caveats: Though weaker, the secondary response peaked faster, on day 5 versus 15. There was a small share of clonotypes that showed up in both the CD4 and CD8 compartments.

Note on this clonotype: Its matching antigen is unknown.

CDR1 and CDR2 (germline): SGHKS, YYEKEE (reference sequence). The CDR3 has 13 amino acids. With 4 bases removed from V and 4 bases from J, the gap between germline ends came to 12 bases. A 5'RACE template-switching step, the method used to make TCR cDNA, added a universal primer site and UMIs. TCRdb fed the 5' RACE reads into MiXCR, producing one record per CDR3 protein. The sample has under 550,000 distinct CDR3 sequences; 21% are singletons. The source was PBMCs, collected approximately 20 days after the first yellow fever vaccination. The chain couples TRBV5-5 to TRBJ2-7; a possible D gene is TRBD1 (5 bases). The receptor was isolated from a man aged 18 to 29 who received the YFV17D yellow fever vaccine. CDR3 DNA sequence: TGTGCCAGCAGCCTACAGGTTAGATACGAGCAGTACGTC. Translated, it gives CASSLQVRYEQYV.